This TCR beta chain is from a study of CD8 T cell repertoires and HIV-1 epitope variants. The wider study: Twenty-five autologous and known Gag and Nef epitope variant peptides each stimulated T cells separately.

Sequenced by immunoSEQ multiplex PCR; TCRdb stores in-frame clones only, minus some. The sample records 4,000 to 6,000 clones, approximately 72% being singletons. Comments on this clone: The antigen remains undetermined.

Trimming cost V 1 base and J 3 bases; bases outside gene matches: 4. The CDR3 contains 16 residues. CDR1 is SGHRS and CDR2 is YFSETQ in the germline V gene. The J gene is TRBJ2-7, the V gene TRBV5-1; 13 nucleotides match TRBD2. The sequence derives from a male donor with HIV. Material for sequencing was cultured CD8+ T cells derived from PBMCs. The CDR3 protein is CASSLPGLAGDYEQYF. CDR3 sequence (DNA): TGCGCCAGCAGCTTGCCTGGACTAGCGGGAGACTACGAGCAGTACTTC.